This TCR beta chain was found in a study of cytomegalovirus exposure and HLA in healthy donors (dated by TCRdb to the late 2010s). For the study in its entirety: An earlier analysis of several hundred of the donors reported 276 Gb of sequence data and 117 million unique TCR beta sequences obtained from about 179 million T cells. An early release covering over 500 HLA-typed donors comprised roughly 300 gigabases of sequencing data and around 80 million unique TCR sequences. The genetic ancestry cluster associated with self-reported Caucasian donors included about 81% of the 300 to 400 genotyped donors. The study was designed to test whether signatures of past pathogen exposure could be identified by cataloging public T cell receptors. The T cell repertoires of several hundred subjects were profiled by immunosequencing and related to cytomegalovirus serostatus. In addition to the first cohort of several hundred subjects, a separate validation cohort of about 120 different subjects was used. The study combined high-throughput TCR immunosequencing, statistical association of individual TCRs with disease status, and machine learning to predict cytomegalovirus infection status. A later analysis re-analyzed previously published TCR beta repertoires from 666 donors and added high-resolution HLA genotyping to study TCR occurrence patterns. Rather than drawing on any new phenotypic data, the later analysis identified candidate immune exposures from TCR beta sequences and the way those sequences occurred across donors. An earlier analysis of 587 of the donors used high-throughput TCR beta sequencing to judge whether each TCR beta V gene segment behaved as functional or pseudogenic. Donor age, sex, ethnicity and CMV serostatus were collected together with the repertoire data. In a later genetic analysis, genome-wide SNP genotypes for about three fifths of the 666 donors were used, and that subset was treated as a discovery cohort. Every repertoire in the discovery cohort had been generated on one and the same sequencing platform. HLA typing included class I and class II loci at four-digit resolution. The number of typed donors differed by locus: 629-630 for A, B, C, DRB1 and DQB1; approximately 530 for DQA1; roughly 600 for DPA1; and roughly 450 for DPB1. Roughly 5 DR-DQ haplotypes were handled as single units for association and clustering, since linkage in the cohort was strong. On average, roughly 250,000 unique TCR beta nucleotide sequences were sequenced per donor among several hundred genotyped donors of the cohort, with approximately 18% of those sequences being non-productive. The research as a whole found: A later analysis found that TCR association rates varied across HLA loci, with DRB1 alleles showing the most associated TCRs and HLA-C alleles the fewest. Some IMGT-functional V segments, including TRBV6-2 and TRBV6-3, could not be told apart with the 87-base-pair reads, so those segments were excluded. Because counts were too low, about 18 rarely observed V segments, including chromosome 9 orphons, were left out of the earlier analysis of a few hundred of the donors. Strong co-occurrence of HLA alleles, especially DR and DQ, made assigning TCR associations to individual alleles difficult. HLA typing was unavailable for some donors at each locus, so association tests used only the typed subset. In vitro tests confirmed that a few of the cytomegalovirus-associated TCR beta chains recognize cytomegalovirus antigens. A group of highly shared sequence variants was considered likely to be a technical artifact of the sequencing pipeline. In a later analysis, some 18,000 TCR beta sequences were associated with specific HLA alleles at a false discovery rate of 0.05. The study listed 150 to 200 TCR beta chains as associated with cytomegalovirus. CMV serostatus was the only immune exposure information available for the cohort. Correlated functional status among segregating V segments might reflect linkage disequilibrium, but an unknown experimental factor could not be ruled out. According to a later genetic analysis, donors in an Asian-associated ancestry cluster had fewer N-insertions in productive TCRs than the approximately 670-donor mean. In both the original and validation cohorts, the classifier was reported to diagnose cytomegalovirus status with high specificity and sensitivity. While some public TCRs were present in many individuals, most TCR sequences turned up only very rarely across donors. The cohort was sequenced for TCR beta chains only, and without alpha or paired-chain data the features that could be detected were limited. A later genetic analysis associated a missense DCLRE1C variant with V-gene and J-gene trimming of TCR beta chains, and an independent cohort replicated the association. A further reported finding was that TCR beta sequences accurately predicted the HLA-A and HLA-B alleles for most subjects in the first cohort. An earlier analysis of 450 to 750 of the donors showed that most TCR beta V segments appeared in productive rearrangements either about 87% or about 30% of the time, which broadly matched IMGT annotations. According to a later analysis, parvovirus B19, influenza, CMV and Epstein-Barr virus appeared linked to several top co-occurrence clusters. It was suggested by the authors that the approach could potentially be generalized to other disease states and immunological phenotypes. A later analysis found that HLA-associated TCR beta chains were more clonally expanded and had lower generation probabilities than equally common non-associated chains. Most CMV-associated TCR beta chains appeared to be HLA-restricted in a later analysis, and the HLA associations seemed to be driven largely by CMV exposure. The presence/absence analyses assumed that sequencing depth was roughly uniform across donors, and that assumption may not be true.

A word on this clone: It lacks a known antigen.

Trimming removed 0 bases from V and 1 base from J, leaving 8 bases between the germline ends. The CDR3, from cysteine to phenylalanine, totals 14 residues. The DNA shown is the 42-base CDR3, in frame from base 1. From a lookup of the germline V gene, CDR1 and CDR2 are SGDLS and YYNGEE. The cohort was made up of several hundred healthy bone marrow donors. At the time of sampling, all cohort members were nominally healthy, though unrecorded immune exposures were likely present. The donor was CMV seropositive and belonged to the group of some 290 seropositive cohort members. Every donor gave a peripheral blood sample, and the peripheral blood mononuclear cells from that sample were used for TCR beta sequencing. Genomic DNA extraction from the blood cell samples was performed with the Qiagen DNeasy Blood Extraction Kit. Library generation was performed with the immunoSEQ multiplex PCR assay. For the multiplex PCR, a mixture combining 60 forward primers for TCR Vbeta segments and 13 reverse primers for TCR Jbeta segments was used. The CDR3 region of rearranged TCR beta genes was amplified from genomic DNA with a multiplex PCR assay. The amplified TCR beta libraries were sequenced on the Illumina HiSeq System as 87-base-pair reads. Under the source paper's analysis protocol: Across the 670 or so repertoires, a later analysis counted 80 million or so unique TCR beta chains, around 10 million of which were shared by at least two donors. To remove PCR and sequencing errors, raw reads were error-corrected and collapsed into unique sequences using a nearest-neighbor algorithm that merged closely related sequences. V, D and J gene segments were assigned by aligning CDR3 sequences to IMGT reference sequences. For a sequence to be retained, a match of at least six nucleotides was required to both a V gene segment and a J gene segment. A rearrangement counted as productive if the CDR3 had no stop codons and remained in frame with V and J, and every other rearrangement counted as non-productive. Following IMGT convention, CDR3 was defined as the stretch from the second conserved V-encoded cysteine up to the conserved J-encoded phenylalanine. In an earlier analysis of some 550 of the donors, sequences lacking an unambiguous match to a single V gene segment were excluded. An earlier analysis of several hundred of the donors called V segments functional above 56.7% productive rearrangements and segregating when the between-donor standard deviation exceeded 5%. To diagnose cytomegalovirus status from the catalog of TCR beta chain sequences, a statistical classification framework was built. In a later analysis, TCR nucleotide sequences were compared against IMGT/GENE-DB human TR gene sequences so that V and J genes could be assigned. The TCRdist pipeline was used in a later analysis to assign CDR3 sequences and most-parsimonious VDJ recombination scenarios. In a later analysis, each TCR beta chain was defined by its CDR3 amino acid sequence together with its V-gene family, and reads lacking a unique V-gene family were excluded. In a later analysis, 450 to 600 highly shared, low-generation-probability nucleotide sequences were removed to address suspected cross-contamination and a sequencing artifact. In a later analysis, a clonal expansion index was calculated for each public chain from normalized within-repertoire ranks of inferred template counts. In a later analysis, generation probabilities were computed using a VDJ recombination model fitted to out-of-frame rearrangements, and the results were checked against IGoR. A later analysis scored TCR-TCR, TCR-HLA and TCR-CMV co-occurrence with hypergeometric tests, applying a repertoire-size bias correction to TCR pairs. In a later analysis, false discovery rates were estimated by permuting HLA or CMV assignments 20 times. In a later analysis, co-occurring TCRs were grouped using DBSCAN, and TCRdist sequence similarity was added for clustering within HLA-allele-positive subsets. Repertoires with fewer than 30,000 or more than 120,000 public chains, plus five repertoires with anomalous nucleotide sharing, were excluded from co-occurrence clustering. Sourced from immuneACCESS, this table was stored by TCRdb with only in-frame sequences that have V and J called. A share of the clones is absent; for the studies checked, an unresolved V gene accounts for under half, and the remainder has no known explanation. The V and J calls and the clone size are those of that table, but D and trimming were determined from the DNA. The table of this sample itemizes about 200,000 clones. About 1% of the sample is taken by the ten largest.

The clonotype was recovered from a girl aged 2 to 10 in good health and CMV-seropositive. Sequencing was carried out using PBMCs. The receptor chain draws on TRBV9 and TRBJ2-7, with TRBD1 as a weak D call on 5 bases. The DNA sequence is as follows: TGTGCCAGCAGCGTAGATGGGGCTTCCTACGAGCAGTACTTC. This gives the protein CASSVDGASYEQYF.